A selection of T cell receptor beta chains follows, all from one sample in a study of blood T cell repertoires in COVID-19. This table comes from immunoSEQ multiplex PCR, and its TCRdb copy is limited to in-frame clones, with some not included. This table holds more than 400,000 clones, around 90% found once. Sequenced input: PBMCs or T cells enriched from blood (not recorded which). Receptor source: a woman between 18 and 29 years old who had recovered from COVID-19. Each CDR3 is given with its conserved first and last residue. A D gene is named only where the DNA matches it firmly. Only some rows state a clone size, as once, few, many or a class for expanded clones.

>TRBV3-1/TRBV3-2|-|-|TRBJ1-2
TGTGCCAGCAGCCAATGGGGGCAAGGCTACACCTTC
CASSQWGQGYTF
>TRBV7-9|-|-|TRBJ1-1
TGTGCCAGCAGCTTCAGGGCGAATGCTTTCTTT
CASSFRANAFF
>TRBV7-9|-|TRBD1|TRBJ1-2
TGTGCCAGCAGCCTGGGTGGCAGGGGGGTTTTTGGCTACACCTTC
CASSLGGRGVFGYTF
>TRBV30|-|-|TRBJ1-1
TGTGCCTGGAGTGTAGCAGGCAACACTGAAGCTTTCTTT
CAWSVAGNTEAFF
>TRBV7-9|once|TRBD2|TRBJ2-5
TGTGCCAGCAGGTCCACTAGCGGGGGGCCAAAGGAGACCCAGTACTTC
CASRSTSGGPKETQYF
>TRBV27|-|TRBD1|TRBJ2-2
TGTGCCAGCAGTTTATGGCAGGGGGCCGGGGAGCTGTTTTTT
CASSLWQGAGELFF
>TRBV5-1|-|TRBD1|TRBJ2-4
TGCGCCAGCAGCTCCCGGGACAGTGGAGCCAAAAACATTCAGTACTTC
CASSSRDSGAKNIQYF
>TRBV5-3|-|-|TRBJ1-6
TGTGCCAGAAGCTTGGACAGTCGAGATAATTCACCCCTCCACTTT
CARSLDSRDNSPLHF
>TRBV4-2|-|-|TRBJ1-5
TGTGCCAGCAGCCAACAGGGATCCCCCGATCAGCCCCAGCATTTT
CASSQQGSPDQPQHF
>TRBV2|-|-|TRBJ2-7
TGTGCCAGCAAGGACAGAGCCTACGAGCAGTACTTC
CASKDRAYEQYF
>TRBV15|-|-|TRBJ1-5
TGTGCCACCAGCAGATCTGAGGAGCCCCAGCATTTT
CATSRSEEPQHF
>TRBV30|-|TRBD1|TRBJ1-5
TGTGCCTGGAGTGCCGGACAGGGAAGGGCCAATCAGCCCCAGCATTTT
CAWSAGQGRANQPQHF
>TRBV7-2|-|TRBD2|TRBJ2-1
TGTGCCAGCAGCTTAATAGCGGGGGGGCTGAATGAGCAGTTCTTC
CASSLIAGGLNEQFF
>TRBV30|-|-|TRBJ2-2
TGTGGACTCAGCCCGGAAACCGGGGAGCTGTTTTTT
CGLSPETGELFF
>TRBV6-5|-|-|TRBJ1-3
TGTGCCAGCCCACAGGTTTTCTCTGGAAACACCATATATTTT
CASPQVFSGNTIYF
>TRBV7-9|few|-|TRBJ2-7
TGTGCCAGCAGCTTAAGCACCCGGGACGAGCAGTACTTC
CASSLSTRDEQYF
>TRBV2|once|-|TRBJ2-2
TGTGCCAGCAGGCCCCGGGACACATACACCGGGGAGCTGTTTTTT
CASRPRDTYTGELFF
>TRBV9|-|-|TRBJ1-1
TGTGCCAGCAGCTTCGACCTAGGAAGCACTGAAGCTTTCTTT
CASSFDLGSTEAFF
>TRBV19|-|TRBD1|TRBJ1-5
TGTGCCAGTAGCAGGACAGGGGTGGGGATCCTTTACAATCAGCCCCAGCATTTT
CASSRTGVGILYNQPQHF
>TRBV19|-|-|TRBJ1-3
TGTGCCAGTAGTATAGTTGGAGGGGCGGCAGGAAACACCATATATTTT
CASSIVGGAAGNTIYF
>TRBV5-1|-|TRBD2|TRBJ2-2
TGCGCCAGCAGCCCCCGCGGGGCGGGGGGGCCCGCCGGGGAGCTGTTTTTT
CASSPRGAGGPAGELFF
>TRBV15|-|-|TRBJ2-7
TGTGCCACCAGCAGAGAAGGGGGGGTGACCTACGAGCAGTACTTC
CATSREGGVTYEQYF
>TRBV28|-|-|TRBJ2-1
TGTGCCAGCAGCCCCGTCGGGTTAACGGGAGAGCAGTTCTTC
CASSPVGLTGEQFF
>TRBV28|-|-|TRBJ1-6
TGTGCCAGCAGTTTAGGCAGGGCCGATTCACCCCTCCACTTT
CASSLGRADSPLHF
>TRBV7-8|-|TRBD1|TRBJ1-6
TGTGCCAGCAGCCGGAAGGACAGGGGGTCTTCACCCCTCCACTTT
CASSRKDRGSSPLHF
>TRBV4-1|-|TRBD1|TRBJ2-7
TGCGCCAGCAGCCAAGATGGGCAGGGGGCCGAGCAGTACTTC
CASSQDGQGAEQYF
>TRBV28|-|TRBD1|TRBJ1-6
TGTGCCACCCGACAGGGTTACAATTCACCCCTCCACTTT
CATRQGYNSPLHF
>TRBV10-2|-|-|TRBJ2-2
TGCGCCAGCAAGGGGTATAGGGACGGGGAGCTGTTTTTT
CASKGYRDGELFF
>TRBV7-2|-|TRBD1|TRBJ1-2
TGTGCCAGCAGCCTCCAACAGGGGACCTTCTATGGCTACACCTTC
CASSLQQGTFYGYTF